The 21 T cell receptor beta chains below all came from one sample that was sequenced in a study of radiotherapy plus CTLA-4 blockade in lung cancer. Using immunoSEQ multiplex PCR, the repertoire was profiled, and TCRdb retains in-frame clones only, with some absent. The repertoire holds 95,000 to 150,000 clones, with over 80% as singletons. Sequencing was performed on peripheral blood, taken from a patient treated with radiotherapy plus ipilimumab. These receptor sequences come from a human donor with non-small cell lung cancer that progressed on radiotherapy plus ipilimumab.

The rearrangement joins TRBV5-8 to TRBJ1-2, with TRBD1 matching over 12 bases. V was clipped by 0 bases and J by 3 bases; unmatched bases: 6. The CDR3 covers 17 residues. CDR1 and CDR2 (germline): SGHTS, YDEGEE. CDR3 in DNA: TGTGCCAGCAGCTTGGTTTTCGGGACAGGGGGCGACTATGGCTACACCTTC. Its translation is CASSLVFGTGGDYGYTF.

The chain uses TRBV9 and TRBJ2-1; 11 bases align to TRBD2. This CDR3 is built from 18 residues. Germline V gene data show CDR1 as SGDLS and CDR2 as YYNGEE. Losses at the gene ends were 0 bases for V and 9 bases for J; bases not matched to a gene: 14. CDR3 sequence: CASSVGTSGPILRGEQFF. The CDR3 nucleotides are TGTGCCAGCAGCGTAGGGACTAGCGGGCCCATCCTGCGGGGTGAGCAGTTCTTC.

V usage is TRBV19 and J usage is TRBJ1-1, with 8 bases that match TRBD1. The ends lost 3 bases at V and 1 base at J; junction bases unmatched: 4. There are 15 residues in the CDR3. Germline V gene data show CDR1 as LNHDA and CDR2 as SQIVND (reference sequence). CDR3 DNA: TGTGCCAGTAGTATTAGAGGACAGGGGAACACTGAAGCTTTCTTT. It codes for CASSIRGQGNTEAFF.

The chain is built from TRBV30 and TRBJ1-1; possible D gene TRBD1, 5 bases. The germline V gene encodes CDR1 GTSNPN and CDR2 SVGIG (reference sequence). Trimming shortened V by 8 bases and J by 2 bases, and 24 bases separated the two germline ends. The CDR3 length is 16 residues. The CDR3 nucleotides are TGTGCCATAAACCCTTTTAGTGGGGCAGGAAACACTGAAGCTTTCTTT. Protein: CAINPFSGAGNTEAFF. The full variable domain, rest sourced from reference TRBV30 and TRBJ1-1, is SQTIHQWPATLVQPVGSPLSLECTVEGTSNPNLYWYRQAAGRGLQLLFYSVGIGQISSEVPQNLSASRPQDRQFILSSKKLLLSDSGFYLCAINPFSGAGNTEAFFGQGTRLTVV.

The chain recombines TRBV19 with TRBJ1-2; D call uncertain. Trimming took 6 bases from V and 2 from J, leaving 13 bases between them. Looked up from germline, CDR1 is LNHDA and CDR2 is SQIVND (reference sequence). This CDR3 region has 14 residues. The CDR3 reads CASSRTRVNYGYTF. The CDR3 DNA follows: TGTGCCAGTAGCCGCACAAGGGTAAACTATGGCTACACCTTC.

This chain uses TRBV21-1 with TRBJ2-3; TRBD2 is taken as the D call from the table, unchecked against the DNA. TRBV21-1 is given as a pseudogene. The CDR3 contains 15 residues. The CDR3 sequence: CASPRRTGGVNTQYF. CDR3 sequence (DNA): TGTGCCAGCCCCCGACGCACCGGGGGGGTTAATACGCAGTATTTT.

The chain joins TRBV19 to TRBJ2-1; 7 bases agree with TRBD1. There are 14 residues in the CDR3. V gave up 5 bases and J gave up 6 bases; unmatched junction bases: 7. Germline V gene sequence: CDR1 LNHDA, CDR2 SQIVND (reference sequence). The CDR3 coding sequence is TGTGCCAGTAGTCCTACAGGGGCCGGCAATGAGCAGTTCTTC. Its protein is CASSPTGAGNEQFF.

The rearrangement uses TRBV7-2 and TRBJ1-2; D might be TRBD1 (5 bases). V was cut by 1 base and J by 2 bases, with 8 bases left in between. This CDR3 is 14 amino acids long. The germline V gene has CDR1 SGHTA and CDR2 FQGNSA. CDR3 sequence: CASSLEGSNYGYTF. The CDR3 nucleotides are TGTGCCAGCAGCTTAGAGGGGAGCAACTATGGCTACACCTTC.

V and J are TRBV25-1 and TRBJ2-5; D possibly corresponds to TRBD1 (6 bases). Matching the DNA end better, TRBJ2-7 makes the J call doubtful. CDR3 length: 13 residues. CDR1 and CDR2 (germline): MGHDK, SYGVNS. CDR3 sequence: CASSLTGAYEQYF. As DNA, the CDR3 is TGTGCCAGCAGTCTGACAGGAGCCTACGAGCAGTACTTC.

The chain has TRBV5-1 and TRBJ1-1; no reliable D call. The V end lost 0 bases, the J end lost 2 bases, and 8 bases lay between the germline ends. CDR1 SGHRS and CDR2 YFSETQ come from the germline V gene. This CDR3 contains 14 residues. The CDR3 bases are TGCGCCAGCAGCTTGGATGGGAAAAACACTGAAGCTTTCTTT. As protein: CASSLDGKNTEAFF.

This clone was seen only once. This chain uses TRBV29-1 with TRBJ1-2, with D unresolved. Germline CDR1 SQVTM, CDR2 ANQGSEA. The CDR3 contains 13 residues. V lost 2 bases to trimming and J lost 0 bases, with 7 bases between them. The CDR3, as DNA: TGCAGCGTTGAAAGGGTAACTAACTATGGCTACACCTTC. Its translation is CSVERVTNYGYTF. Full variable domain (rest looked up from reference TRBV29-1 and TRBJ1-2): SAVISQKPSRDICQRGTSLTIQCQVDSQVTMMFWYRQQPGQSLTLIATANQGSEATYESGFVIDKFPISRPNLTFSTLTVSNMSPEDSSIYLCSVERVTNYGYTFGSGTRLTVV.

The chain joins TRBV11-1 to TRBJ2-7, with D possibly being TRBD2 (5 bases). Germline V gene lookup returns CDR1 SGHAT and CDR2 FQDESV (reference sequence). The CDR3 runs 15 residues. Trimming took off 5 bases at V and 7 bases at J, with 21 bases between the two ends. The CDR3 sequence: CASSPMGRDGEEQYF. The CDR3 bases are TGTGCCAGCAGCCCTATGGGTCGGGATGGGGAGGAGCAGTACTTC.

This clone has just one count. The DNA of the CDR3 is TGCGCCAGCAGCCAGCCGACAGGTCGCTACAATGAGCAGTTCTTC. This translates into CASSQPTGRYNEQFF. The chain couples TRBV4-1 to TRBJ2-1; maybe TRBD1 (6 bases). The V end lost 3 bases, the J end lost 3 bases, and 12 bases lay between the germline ends. Germline V gives CDR1 MGHRA, CDR2 YSYEKL. There are 15 residues in the CDR3.

The CDR3 nucleotides read TGTGCCAGCAGATCCCCGGGACAGACCCTCAATGAGCAGTTCTTC. It specifies CASRSPGQTLNEQFF. This chain joins TRBV27 and TRBJ2-1; 7 nucleotides line up with TRBD1. The CDR3 is made up of 15 amino acids. Unmatched junction bases numbered 11, after V lost 6 bases and J lost 6 bases. Germline CDR1 is MNHEY and CDR2 is SMNVEV (reference sequence).

This chain uses TRBV18 with TRBJ2-5; D may be TRBD1 or TRBD2 (5 bases each). Looked up from germline, CDR1 is KGHSH and CDR2 is LQKENI. Trimming cost V 2 bases and J 0 bases, with 7 bases left between them. The CDR3 has 14 residues. The CDR3 loop is CASSPLGDQETQYF. CDR3 sequence (DNA): TGTGCCAGCTCACCATTGGGGGACCAAGAGACCCAGTACTTC.

The genes are TRBV5-1 and TRBJ2-1, with D perhaps matching TRBD2 (5 bases). Per the germline V gene, CDR1 is SGHRS and CDR2 is YFSETQ. V was trimmed by 3 bases and J by 0 bases, leaving 13 bases between them. There are 16 residues in the CDR3. The CDR3 spells CASSSPTRSSYNEQFF. CDR3 coding DNA: TGCGCCAGCAGCTCCCCTACTAGGAGCTCCTACAATGAGCAGTTCTTC.

This clone was detected a few times. The chain has TRBV6-6 and TRBJ1-5; D unresolved. V was shortened by 3 bases and J by 5 bases, with 8 bases between the two germline ends. The germline gives CDR1 MNHNY, CDR2 SVGAGI (reference sequence). The CDR3 has 13 residues. CDR3 DNA: TGTGCCAGCAGTTATTTGGAGCATCAGCCCCAGCATTTT. It codes for CASSYLEHQPQHF.

V is TRBV21-1 and J is TRBJ2-1; the table's D call, TRBD2, has no DNA check behind it. TRBV21-1 is a listed pseudogene. CDR3 length equals 16 residues. The CDR3 DNA sequence: TGTGCCAGCAGGATACTAGCGGGAGTTACTTGCAATGAGCAGTTCTTC. This translates into CASRILAGVTCNEQFF.

The chain recombines TRBV2 with TRBJ1-5; D gene uncertain. Looked up from germline, CDR1 is SNHLY and CDR2 is FYNNEI. The CDR3 covers 14 residues. V was pared by 6 bases and J by 0 bases, with 9 bases between. CDR3 sequence: CASSKFDSNQPQHF. The CDR3 DNA is TGTGCCAGCAGCAAGTTTGATAGCAATCAGCCCCAGCATTTT.

The gene calls are TRBV6-6 and TRBJ2-7; 12 bases match TRBD2. Germline CDR1 reads MNHNY; CDR2 reads SVGAGI (reference sequence). The CDR3 sequence is 15 residues long. With V trimmed by 5 bases and J by 2 bases, 4 bases remained unmatched. CDR3 DNA: TGTGCCAGCAGTCAACTAGCGGGAGGAACCTACGAGCAGTACTTC. Translated: CASSQLAGGTYEQYF.

The chain uses TRBV19 and TRBJ2-1; 10 nucleotides line up with TRBD2. Germline CDR1 reads LNHDA; CDR2 reads SQIVND (reference sequence). CDR3 length equals 20 residues. V was pared by 5 bases and J by 8 bases, with 24 bases of the junction left unmatched. CDR3 nucleotide sequence: TGTGCCAGTAGTGCCATGTACCTCCAGGGGGCCAGCGGGAGGGGGTATGAGCAGTTCTTC. Protein: CASSAMYLQGASGRGYEQFF.